This T cell receptor beta chain stems from a study of cytomegalovirus exposure and HLA in healthy donors. Study-level findings and limits: By HLA locus, TCR association rates varied in a later analysis, with DRB1 showing the most and HLA-C the fewest. An ancestry cluster, one associated with Asian ancestry, reportedly showed fewer N-insertions than the approximately 670-donor mean in a later analysis. Evidence from a later analysis indicated that most CMV-associated TCR beta chains looked HLA-restricted.

Amplification used 60 Vbeta primers and 13 Jbeta primers. Method: immunoSEQ multiplex PCR; TCRdb's copy keeps in-frame clones and lacks some. The sample consists of approximately 210,000 clones, 81% of them appearing once. Turning to this clone: The target antigen is unknown.

This CDR3 region has 13 residues. Trimming stripped 5 bases from V and 6 bases from J, with 10 bases between. Germline assignment: CDR1 LNHDA and CDR2 SQIVND (reference sequence). The chain carries TRBV19 and TRBJ2-2; D is possibly TRBD1 (6 bases). This TCR came from a man younger than 30 in good health and CMV-seronegative. The sequenced sample consisted of PBMCs. DNA of the CDR3: TGTGCCAGTAGTCTCCAGGGGCCCGGGGAGCTGTTTTTT. Residues: CASSLQGPGELFF.